The 6 T cell receptor beta chains below were found in one sample sequenced in a study of precursors of human CD4 cytotoxic T cells. Bulk UMI-based sequencing covered sorted CD4+ central memory, effector memory, IL-7R-high and IL-7R-negative TEMRA subsets. Using its own MiXCR run on the reads, TCRdb lists one record per CDR3 protein. The sample lists several hundred distinct CDR3 sequences; 21% were seen once. The material sequenced was memory CD4+ T cells from blood (PBMCs). The receptors come from a human donor in good health.

This chain joins TRBV24-1 and TRBJ2-7; no definite D call. V was pared by 3 bases and J by 0 bases, with 11 bases between. The V gene's germline CDR1 is KGHDR and CDR2 SFDVKD. This CDR3 is 15 amino acids long. The CDR3 nucleotides are TGTGCCACCAGTGATCCGACCACCGGCTCCTACGAGCAGTACTTC. Translation gives CATSDPTTGSYEQYF.

The table lists this clonotype with a few counts. The DNA for the CDR3 is TGCGCCAGCAGCTCTGGACACTCCTCCTACGAGCAGTACTTC. It is translated as CASSSGHSSYEQYF. The chain recombines TRBV5-1 with TRBJ2-7; perhaps TRBD1 as D (5 bases). Per the germline V gene, CDR1 is SGHRS and CDR2 is YFSETQ. V lost 3 bases to trimming and J lost 0 bases, with 10 bases between them. The CDR3 covers 14 residues. The full variable domain, completed using reference TRBV5-1 and TRBJ2-7, is KAGVTQTPRYLIKTRGQQVTLSCSPISGHRSVSWYQQTPGQGLQFLFEYFSETQRNKGNFPGRFSGRQFSNSRSEMNVSTLELGDSALYLCASSSGHSSYEQYFGPGTRLTVT.

Judged by abundance, this clonotype is large (0.1 to 1%). The chain is built from TRBV27 and TRBJ2-3, with TRBD2 matching over 8 bases. Germline loops: CDR1 MNHEY, CDR2 SMNVEV (reference sequence). The CDR3 has 16 residues. V shed 6 bases, J shed 0 bases, and the junction held 8 bases outside the gene matches. CDR3 amino acids: CASRTSAYVSTDTQYF. DNA for the CDR3: TGTGCCAGCAGGACTAGCGCCTACGTTAGCACAGATACGCAGTATTTT.

The chain combines TRBV5-1 with TRBJ2-2; 8 bases agree with TRBD1. CDR1 and CDR2 from the germline V gene are SGHRS and YFSETQ. V shed 4 bases and J 3 bases; nucleotides not matched to a gene: 5. This CDR3 spans 15 amino acids. In DNA, the CDR3 is TGCGCCAGCAGCCCATCGACAGGGGACACCGGGGAGCTGTTTTTT. This codes for CASSPSTGDTGELFF.

The rearrangement uses TRBV5-1 and TRBJ1-1, with no clear D. This CDR3 region has 14 residues. Trimming took 4 bases from V and 1 from J, leaving 11 bases between them. Germline V gene lookup returns CDR1 SGHRS and CDR2 YFSETQ. The CDR3 here is CASSRMARNTEAFF. CDR3 bases: TGCGCCAGCAGCAGAATGGCCCGGAACACTGAAGCTTTCTTT.

This clonotype was recorded a few times. The gene calls are TRBV5-1 and TRBJ2-1, with D tentatively TRBD1 (6 bases). The V gene's germline CDR1 is SGHRS and CDR2 YFSETQ. The CDR3 is 18 residues long. V lost 4 bases, J lost 0 bases, and 20 bases lay in between. The CDR3, as DNA: TGCGCCAGCAGCGACGGAAGCAGGGGAACTAGCTCCTACAATGAGCAGTTCTTC. Translation: CASSDGSRGTSSYNEQFF.